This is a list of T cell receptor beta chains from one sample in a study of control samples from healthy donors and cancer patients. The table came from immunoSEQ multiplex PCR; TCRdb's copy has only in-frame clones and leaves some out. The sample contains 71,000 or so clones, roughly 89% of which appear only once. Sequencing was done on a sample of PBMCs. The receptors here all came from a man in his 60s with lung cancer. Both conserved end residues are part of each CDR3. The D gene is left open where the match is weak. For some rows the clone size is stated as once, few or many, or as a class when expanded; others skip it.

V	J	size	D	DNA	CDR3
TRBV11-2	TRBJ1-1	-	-	TGTGCCAGCAGCTTAGAATCGACCTGGAACACTGAAGCTTTCTTT	CASSLESTWNTEAFF
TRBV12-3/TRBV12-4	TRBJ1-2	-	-	TGTGCCAGCAGTTTGTCGCCCTATGGCTACACCTTC	CASSLSPYGYTF
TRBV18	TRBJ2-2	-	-	TGTGCCAGCTCACCATGGAGTGGCGCGTCGGGCACCGGGGAGCTGTTTTTT	CASSPWSGASGTGELFF
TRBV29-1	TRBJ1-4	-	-	TGCAGCGTTGCCGGGACTGGTGAAAAACTGTTTTTT	CSVAGTGEKLFF
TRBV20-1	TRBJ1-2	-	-	TGCAGTGCTTCTCGGGAGCACGGCTACACCTTC	CSASREHGYTF
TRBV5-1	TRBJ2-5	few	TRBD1	TGCGCCAGCAGCTTGGCTTTGGCAGGGGGCGCGGAGACCCAGTACTTC	CASSLALAGGAETQYF
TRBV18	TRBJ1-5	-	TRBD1	TGTGCCAGCTCAATAGACAGGGGGTATCAGCCCCAGCATTTT	CASSIDRGYQPQHF
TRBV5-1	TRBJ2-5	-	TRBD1	TGCGCCAGCAGCTTGAATACAGGGGGCATGGAGACCCAGTACTTC	CASSLNTGGMETQYF
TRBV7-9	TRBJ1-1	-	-	TGTGCCAGCAGTCCCTCAGGGGCTTACATGAACACTGAAGCTTTCTTT	CASSPSGAYMNTEAFF
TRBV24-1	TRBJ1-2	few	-	TGTGCCACCAGCCGACAGGCAAAGTCCTCCAACTATGGCTACACCTTC	CATSRQAKSSNYGYTF
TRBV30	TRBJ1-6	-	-	TGTGCCTGGAACAAGGGTTCACCCCTCCACTTT	CAWNKGSPLHF
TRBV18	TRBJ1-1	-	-	TGTGCCAGCTCATCGGATCGGGGTACTGAAGCTTTCTTT	CASSSDRGTEAFF
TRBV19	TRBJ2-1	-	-	TGTGCCAGTAGTATACAGGCAGGCCCCTACAATGAGCAGTTCTTC	CASSIQAGPYNEQFF
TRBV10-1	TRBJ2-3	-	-	TGCGCCAGCAGTGATCTCCAGGGAGACCCGCAGTATTTT	CASSDLQGDPQYF
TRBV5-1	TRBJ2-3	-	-	TGCGCCAGCAGCCCACCTAGCACAGATACGCAGTATTTT	CASSPPSTDTQYF
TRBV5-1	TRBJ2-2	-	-	TGCGCCACAGGACAGAACACCGGGGAGCTGTTTTTT	CATGQNTGELFF
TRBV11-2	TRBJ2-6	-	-	TGTGCCAGCAGCCCGGGGAGGTCTGGGGCCAACGTCCTGACTTTC	CASSPGRSGANVLTF
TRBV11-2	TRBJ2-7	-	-	TGTGCCAGCAGCTTAGAGGGATACGAGCAGTACTTC	CASSLEGYEQYF
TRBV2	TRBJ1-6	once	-	TGTGCCAGCATTAGGGAAATCGCACCCCTCCACTTT	CASIREIAPLHF
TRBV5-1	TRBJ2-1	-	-	TGCGCCAGCAGCTTGATACGGGGTTCCTACAATGAGCAGTTCTTC	CASSLIRGSYNEQFF
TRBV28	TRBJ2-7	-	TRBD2	TGTGCCAGCAGTTGGGGAGGGGTAGGCTACGAGCAGTACTTC	CASSWGGVGYEQYF
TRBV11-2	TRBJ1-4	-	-	TGTGCCAGCAGCTTAAATGAAAAACTGTTTTTT	CASSLNEKLFF
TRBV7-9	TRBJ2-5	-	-	TGTGCCAGCAGCTTACGGTTACAAGAGACCCAGTACTTC	CASSLRLQETQYF
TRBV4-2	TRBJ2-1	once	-	TGTGCCAGCAGCCCCTCAGGCCCCCCTACCCCCTACAATGAGCAGTTCTTC	CASSPSGPPTPYNEQFF
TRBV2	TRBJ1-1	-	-	TGTGCCAGCAGTATAAAGGCCGGCGTTGGAAATCGAGCTTTCTTT	CASSIKAGVGNRAFF
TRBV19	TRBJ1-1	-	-	TGTGCCAGTAGTATAAGTCCCACGAACACTGAAGCTTTCTTT	CASSISPTNTEAFF
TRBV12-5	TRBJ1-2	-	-	TGTGCTAGTGGTTCTACTCCGGCTAACTATGGCTACACCTTC	CASGSTPANYGYTF
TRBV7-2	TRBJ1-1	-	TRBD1	TGTGCCAGCAGCCGGGGACAGGCCAACACTGAAGCTTTCTTT	CASSRGQANTEAFF
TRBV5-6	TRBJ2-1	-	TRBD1	TGTGCCAGCAGCACCGGGACAGGGTTCTCCCCCAATGAGCAGTTCTTC	CASSTGTGFSPNEQFF